One sample yielded the 8 T cell receptor beta chains listed below, sequenced in a study of CD8+ T cells in alopecia areata. RNA extraction and reverse transcription yielded cDNA as sequencing template. Data came from immunoSEQ multiplex PCR; TCRdb stores just in-frame clones and leaves some out. This sample has 200,000 to 250,000 clones; approximately 70% occur once, and the top ten carry over 1%. Treatment denoted: oral pan-JAK inhibitor, 5-10 mg twice daily. The sequencing here drew on CD4+ T cells sorted from blood, taken at week 44, from a patient treated with tofacitinib. Source of these receptors: a human donor with alopecia areata.

Notes on this clone: A much larger clone is a single base away; this may be a read error. The chain combines TRBV6-6 with TRBJ2-7; D is possibly TRBD2 (6 bases). Germline V CDR1 and CDR2: MNHNY, SVGAGI (reference sequence). The CDR3 totals 13 residues. Trimming cost V 4 bases and J 1 base, with 8 bases left between them. The CDR3 DNA reads as TGTGCCAGCAGTTGGGACTTATCCTACGAGCAGTACTTC. This codes for CASSWDLSYEQYF.

V gene TRBV5-1 combines with J gene TRBJ1-1; TRBD1 is a possible D gene (6 bases). CDR1 SGHRS and CDR2 YFSETQ come from the germline V gene. This CDR3 spans 15 amino acids. Trimming left V 5 bases short and J 7 bases short, with 21 bases between. CDR3 residues: CASSKDRSILGEAFF. CDR3 bases: TGCGCCAGCAGTAAAGACAGGAGTATTCTGGGTGAAGCTTTCTTT.

CDR3 region: CASMLLGGAGELFF. The CDR3 coding sequence is TGTGCCAGCATGCTCCTGGGGGGGGCCGGGGAGCTGTTTTTT. The V gene is TRBV6-1, the J gene TRBJ2-2; 7 bases align to TRBD2. This CDR3 is built from 14 residues. Looked up from germline, CDR1 is MNHNS and CDR2 is SASEGT. V trimming: 7 bases; J trimming: 6 bases; junction bases outside the gene matches: 8.

V and J are TRBV4-3 and TRBJ2-1; perhaps TRBD2 as D (6 bases). The CDR3 has 13 residues. V gave up 1 base and J gave up 9 bases, with 10 bases separating them. CDR1 LGHNA and CDR2 YSLEER come from the germline V gene. CDR3 sequence (DNA): TGCGCCAGCAGCCAAGGTGCCGGGGGTGAGCAGTTCTTC. Residues: CASSQGAGGEQFF.

The chain links TRBV19 to TRBJ1-1, with unresolved D. The CDR3 covers 12 residues. In germline, CDR1 is LNHDA, CDR2 SQIVND (reference sequence). V gave up 6 bases and J gave up 0 bases, with 5 bases separating them. The chain's CDR3 is CASSPVNTEAFF. DNA for the CDR3: TGTGCCAGTAGCCCTGTGAACACTGAAGCTTTCTTT.

This clone has a handful of counts. J is TRBJ1-5 and V is TRBV7-2; D not resolved. Deletions cut 5 bases from V and 6 bases from J, with 20 bases between. Germline loops: CDR1 SGHTA, CDR2 FQGNSA. CDR3 length: 16 residues. CDR3 amino acids: CASSTEGQPGSQPQHF. The CDR3, as DNA: TGTGCCAGCAGCACAGAGGGCCAACCCGGTTCTCAGCCCCAGCATTTT.

The chain links TRBV7-9 to TRBJ1-1; the match to TRBD1 covers 8 bases. Germline CDR1 reads SEHNR; CDR2 reads FQNEAQ (reference sequence). Unmatched junction bases numbered 9, after V lost 5 bases and J lost 4 bases. The CDR3 contains 15 residues. DNA of the CDR3: TGTGCCAGCAGCCCCCCTCAAACAGGGGGCACTGAAGCTTTCTTT. Translated: CASSPPQTGGTEAFF. Full variable domain (remainder filled in from reference TRBV7-9 and TRBJ1-1): DTGVSQNPRHKITKRGQNVTFRCDPISEHNRLYWYRQTLGQGPEFLTYFQNEAQLEKSRLLSDRFSAERPKGSFSTLEIQRTEQGDSAMYLCASSPPQTGGTEAFFGQGTRLTVV.

V gene TRBV27 combines with J gene TRBJ1-5; 9 bases match TRBD1. CDR1 and CDR2 from the germline V gene are MNHEY and SMNVEV (reference sequence). CDR3 length: 14 amino acids. V was clipped by 5 bases and J by 6 bases; unmatched bases: 5. This CDR3 is CASSPGTGSQPQHF. CDR3 coding DNA: TGTGCCAGCAGTCCAGGGACAGGGAGTCAGCCCCAGCATTTT.